The entry below describes one T cell receptor (beta chain). Its matching antigen is unknown. Sorted cells reached over 98% purity in every population. These data come from a study of beta chain features in type 1 diabetes. Findings and caveats of the study: Junctions at VDJ sites from type 1 diabetes patients had fewer insertions and more deletions. TCRB CDR3s were moderately but significantly shorter in Type 1 diabetes patients in all four CD4+ subsets. Healthy donors had naive, central memory and Treg TCRB repertoires that appeared less similar than those seen among patients.

This CDR3 is built from 16 residues. Per germline, CDR1 SGHTA and CDR2 FQGTGA. Deletions cut 1 base from V and 9 bases from J, with 16 bases between. TCRB transcripts that were expressed got sequenced, as all of the isolated RNA had been reverse transcribed. The study sequenced naive, central memory and regulatory T cell samples to an average of approximately 4 million reads. The method was immunoSEQ multiplex PCR; TCRdb's version includes in-frame clones alone and lacks a portion of them. The sample contains hundreds of thousands of clones, more than 13% of which appear only once. The sequenced material came from naive CD4+ T cells from blood. J is TRBJ1-6 and V is TRBV7-3; tentatively, D is TRBD1 (5 bases). The receptor was isolated from a man aged 18 to 29 with type 1 diabetes. The CDR3 loop is CASSLSPGTLGSPLHF. The CDR3 DNA sequence: TGTGCCAGCAGCTTAAGCCCCGGGACCTTGGGTTCACCCCTCCACTTT.